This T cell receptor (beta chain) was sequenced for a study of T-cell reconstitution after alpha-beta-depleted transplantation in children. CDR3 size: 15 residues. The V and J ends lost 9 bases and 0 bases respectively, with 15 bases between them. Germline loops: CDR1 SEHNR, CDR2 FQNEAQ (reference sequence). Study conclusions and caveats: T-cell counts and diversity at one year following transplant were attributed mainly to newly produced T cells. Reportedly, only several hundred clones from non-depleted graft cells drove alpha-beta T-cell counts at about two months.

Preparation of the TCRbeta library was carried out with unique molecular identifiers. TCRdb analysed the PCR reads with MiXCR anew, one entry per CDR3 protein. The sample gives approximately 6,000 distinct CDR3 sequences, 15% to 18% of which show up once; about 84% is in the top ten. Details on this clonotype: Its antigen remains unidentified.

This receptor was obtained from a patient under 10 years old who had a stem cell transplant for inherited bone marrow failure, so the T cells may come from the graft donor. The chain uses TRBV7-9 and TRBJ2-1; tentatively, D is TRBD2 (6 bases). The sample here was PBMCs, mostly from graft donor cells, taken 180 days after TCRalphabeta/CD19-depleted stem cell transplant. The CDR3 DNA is TGTGCCAGTATAGGCGGGACGAGCTCCTACAATGAGCAGTTCTTC. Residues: CASIGGTSSYNEQFF.